This T cell receptor beta chain was captured in a study of graft-versus-host responses after intestinal transplantation. On this clone itself: Its antigen remains unknown.

This CDR3 has 15 residues. The V segment lost 5 bases and the J segment 2 bases; nucleotides outside the gene matches: 8. Germline values: CDR1 SEHNR, CDR2 FQNEAQ (reference sequence). Clones were read by immunoSEQ multiplex PCR, and TCRdb kept only the in-frame ones, dropping some. The table has about 110,000 clones, 85% to 95% seen once. The specimen comprised unstimulated CD8+ T cells sorted from spleen or lymph node cells, sampled before transplant. The origin of this receptor is a human donor who was the organ donor for an intestinal transplant. V and J are TRBV7-9 and TRBJ2-7; 8 nucleotides match TRBD1. The chain's CDR3 is CASSALRDRPYEQYF. The CDR3 region has the DNA TGTGCCAGCAGCGCCCTACGGGACAGGCCCTACGAGCAGTACTTC.